This TCR beta chain came from a study of circulating and synovial CD4+ cells in juvenile arthritis. V shed 0 bases, J shed 7 bases, and the junction held 9 bases outside the gene matches. The CDR3 sequence is 17 residues long. The germline CDR1 and CDR2 sequences are PRHDT and FYEKMQ (reference sequence). This clone came up once. Only in-frame clones appear in the TCRdb table, and some are missing; sequencing was by immunoSEQ multiplex PCR. The profile covers 14,000 or so clones, with 80% to 85% appearing a single time and 3.5% to 4.5% taken by the ten largest. Sequencing used CD4+ T cells from synovial fluid. The TCR comes from a human patient with juvenile idiopathic arthritis. Some clones in this sample may be carry-over from other donors' samples. This chain joins TRBV13 and TRBJ1-4, with 9 bases identical to TRBD1. In DNA, the CDR3 is TGTGCCAGCAGCTTAGGACAGGGGGCGCGGGAGACTGAAAAACTGTTTTTT. Translation gives CASSLGQGARETEKLFF.